Described below is a single T cell receptor (beta chain) sequence and its context. Its antigen remains unidentified. Building of the TCR beta libraries involved iRepertoire HTBI primers and Arm-PCR of CDR3 regions. A single record per CDR3 protein comes from TCRdb applying MiXCR to the multiplex PCR reads. This table holds about 470,000 distinct CDR3 sequences, about 15% found once. CDR1 is SGDLS, CDR2 YYNGEE, per germline. The junction had 4 bases not matched to a gene; V was cut back by 0 bases and J by 1 base. This CDR3 comprises 16 residues. This sample stems from a study of regulatory T cells in long-lasting Graves disease. As for time point: newly diagnosed GD, antithyroid drugs for less than 3 months. PBMC-extracted RNA yielded the TCR library. Criteria from the American Thyroid Association guidelines were applied to diagnose Graves' disease. The study's findings and limits: Whereas approximately 950 public clonotypes were shared by new patients, persistent patients shared more, at around 2,700.

The same data also contributed to another study, on T cells in Graves' hyperthyroidism and ophthalmopathy. From that report: Diagnosis rested on symptoms, serum thyroxine and TRAb, thyroid ultrasound, and orbital computed tomography.

The sample in question was peripheral blood mononuclear cells (PBMCs), obtained at new diagnosis, from a patient treated with antithyroid drugs. The sequence was collected from a woman between 25 and 40 years old with Graves disease. This chain links TRBV9 with TRBJ2-3; TRBD1 matches at 8 bases. CDR3 nucleotide sequence: TGTGCCAGCAGCGTAGCCGGGACAGGAGGCACAGATACGCAGTATTTT. Translation: CASSVAGTGGTDTQYF.